The clone carrying this T cell receptor (beta chain) was observed a few times. Its target is not known. The identical CDR3 is also encoded by other nucleotide sequences in the sample. Germline V gives CDR1 SGHRS, CDR2 YFSETQ. The ends were cut back, 0 bases at V and 4 bases at J, with 8 bases in the middle. The CDR3 runs to 14 residues. TCRB transcripts that were expressed got sequenced, as all of the isolated RNA had been reverse transcribed. Data came from immunoSEQ multiplex PCR; TCRdb stores just in-frame clones and leaves some out. Among 900,000 or so clones listed, roughly 15% were seen once. Sorting based on CD45RO/CCR7/CD25/CD127/CD95/CD27 separated CD4+ naive, central memory, regulatory and stem cell-like memory cells. In all sorted populations, purity surpassed 95%. This sample stems from a study of beta chain features in type 1 diabetes. As for the study in general: Healthy donors resembled patients in age, gender and cell yields. Study outcomes and limitations: Cells carrying high TCR expression could end up over-represented when cDNA is sequenced.

The sequencing input was naive CD4+ T cells from blood. The sequence derives from a woman under 30 in good health. The chain carries TRBV5-1 and TRBJ1-3, with D unresolved. CDR3: CASSLAGYGNTIYF. The CDR3, as DNA: TGCGCCAGCAGCTTGGCGGGATACGGAAACACCATATATTTT.